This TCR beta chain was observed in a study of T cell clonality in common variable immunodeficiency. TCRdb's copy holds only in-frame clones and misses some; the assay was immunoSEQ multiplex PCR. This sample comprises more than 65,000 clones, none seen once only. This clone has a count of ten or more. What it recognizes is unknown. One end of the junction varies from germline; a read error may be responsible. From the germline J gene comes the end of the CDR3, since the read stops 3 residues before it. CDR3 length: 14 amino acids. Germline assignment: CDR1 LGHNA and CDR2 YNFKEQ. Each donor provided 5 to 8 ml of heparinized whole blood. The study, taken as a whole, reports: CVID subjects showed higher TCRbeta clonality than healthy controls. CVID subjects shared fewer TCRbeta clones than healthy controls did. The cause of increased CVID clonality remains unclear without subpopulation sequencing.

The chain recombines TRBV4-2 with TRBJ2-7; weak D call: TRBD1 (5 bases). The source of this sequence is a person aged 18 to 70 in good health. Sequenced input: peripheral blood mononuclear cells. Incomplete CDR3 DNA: TGCGCCAGCAGCCAAGCCTCAGGGTTCTACGAG. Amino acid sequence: CASSQASGFYE. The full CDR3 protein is CASSQASGFYEQYF.